This T cell receptor (beta chain) was captured by sequencing in a study of molecular identifiers for immune sequencing clone quantification. Points on this clonotype: A much bigger clone sits one base away, suggesting this may be a read error.

One entry per CDR3 protein, called by TCRdb with MiXCR from the PCR reads. The sample records 45,000 to 55,000 distinct CDR3 sequences, roughly 36% being singletons. Germline CDR1 LGHDT, CDR2 YNNKEL (reference sequence). This CDR3 is 12 amino acids long. The sequence was obtained from a human donor in good health. Some libraries in this study had Jurkat cell RNA spiked in. The sequencing sample was made of naive CD8+ T cells from blood, with Jurkat cell RNA spiked in. Sample subset: FACS-sorted CD8+CD4-CCR7+CD45RA+ naive T cells. The gene calls are TRBV3-1 and TRBJ2-1; D gene unclear. In nucleotides, the CDR3 is TGTGCCAGCAGCCACCTGGCGGATGAGCAGATCTTC. Its translation is CASSHLADEQIF.